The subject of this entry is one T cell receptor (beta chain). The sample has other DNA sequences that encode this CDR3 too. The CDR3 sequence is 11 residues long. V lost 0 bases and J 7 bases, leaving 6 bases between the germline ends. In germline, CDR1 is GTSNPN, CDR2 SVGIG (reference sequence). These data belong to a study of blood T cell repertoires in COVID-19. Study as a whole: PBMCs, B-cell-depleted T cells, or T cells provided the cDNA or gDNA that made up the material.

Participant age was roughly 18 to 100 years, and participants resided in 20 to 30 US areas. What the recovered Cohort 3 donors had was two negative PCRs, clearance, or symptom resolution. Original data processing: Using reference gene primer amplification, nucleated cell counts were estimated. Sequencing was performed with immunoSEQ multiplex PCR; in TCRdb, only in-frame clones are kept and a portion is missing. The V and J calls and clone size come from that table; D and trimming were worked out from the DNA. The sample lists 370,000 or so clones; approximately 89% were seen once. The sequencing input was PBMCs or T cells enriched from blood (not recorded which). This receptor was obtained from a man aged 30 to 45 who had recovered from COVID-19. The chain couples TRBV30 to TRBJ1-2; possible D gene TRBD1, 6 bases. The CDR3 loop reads CAWSVGGGYTF. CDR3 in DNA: TGTGCCTGGAGTGTAGGGGGTGGCTACACCTTC.